A single sample is the source of the 27 T cell receptor beta chains below, sequenced in a study of PD-1 blockade in classical Hodgkin lymphoma. The protocol was immunoSEQ multiplex PCR, while the TCRdb copy is restricted to in-frame clones and leaves out a portion. This sample has tens of thousands of clones, with about 93% found just once. Time point given: newly diagnosed, previously untreated cHL patient sample. Sequencing was performed on peripheral blood mononuclear cells (PBMCs). The receptors derive from a human donor with classical Hodgkin lymphoma.

The chain uses TRBV5-1 and TRBJ2-3; TRBD2 matches 15 bases. In germline, CDR1 is SGHRS, CDR2 YFSETQ. The CDR3 consists of 17 residues. The junction had 8 bases not matched to a gene; V was cut back by 4 bases and J by 5 bases. The CDR3: CASSPGLAGGLGDTQYF. In DNA, the CDR3 is TGCGCCAGCAGCCCCGGACTAGCGGGGGGGCTTGGAGATACGCAGTATTTT.

The genes are TRBV4-2 and TRBJ1-4, with D unclear. Trimming pared 4 bases from V and 3 bases from J, leaving 15 bases between. CDR3 size: 16 residues. The germline V gene has CDR1 LGHNA and CDR2 YNFKEQ. CDR3 DNA sequence: TGTGCCAGCAGCCCAGAGTGGGCCGACCCTAATGAAAAACTGTTTTTT. This sequence encodes CASSPEWADPNEKLFF.

V gene TRBV2 combines with J gene TRBJ1-6, with D hard to call. The V end was cut by 1 base, the J end by 4 bases, with 5 bases between. There are 14 residues in the CDR3. The germline V gene has CDR1 SNHLY and CDR2 FYNNEI. This chain's CDR3 is CASSEELYNSPLHF. For the CDR3, the DNA is TGTGCCAGCAGTGAAGAGCTATATAATTCACCCCTCCACTTT.

This chain connects TRBV6-5 to TRBJ1-2; the D is unclear. The germline gives CDR1 MNHEY, CDR2 SVGAGI. With 4 bases removed from V and 10 bases from J, the gap between germline ends came to 10 bases. This CDR3 contains 11 residues. CDR3 nucleotides: TGTGCCAGCAGTTCTCTGACAAACTACACCTTC. Its translation: CASSSLTNYTF.

J is TRBJ1-6 and V is TRBV29-1, with 7 nucleotides matching TRBD1. Germline loops: CDR1 SQVTM, CDR2 ANQGSEA. This CDR3 comprises 14 residues. The ends lost 4 bases at V and 7 bases at J; junction bases unmatched: 7. CDR3 residues: CSVVEGAENSPLHF. CDR3 DNA sequence: TGCAGCGTTGTCGAGGGGGCTGAGAATTCACCCCTCCACTTT.

This clone has a single count. V and J are TRBV13 and TRBJ1-5; D unclear. Germline assignment: CDR1 PRHDT and CDR2 FYEKMQ (reference sequence). V lost 0 bases, J lost 2 bases, and 8 bases lay in between. The CDR3 has 15 amino acids. The chain's CDR3 is CASSLGGSGNQPQHF. CDR3 sequence (DNA): TGTGCCAGCAGCTTAGGGGGGTCGGGCAATCAGCCCCAGCATTTT. Complete variable domain (other parts from reference TRBV13 and TRBJ1-5): AAGVIQSPRHLIKEKRETATLKCYPIPRHDTVYWYQQGPGQDPQFLISFYEKMQSDKGSIPDRFSAQQFSDYHSELNMSSLELGDSALYFCASSLGGSGNQPQHFGDGTRLSIL.

The chain joins TRBV11-3 to TRBJ2-1; D is ambiguous. The CDR3 totals 16 residues. Germline V lookup: CDR1 SGHNT, CDR2 YENEEA. The ends were cut back, 5 bases at V and 0 bases at J, with 14 bases in the middle. CDR3 loop: CASSPTLLSSYNEQFF. DNA of the CDR3: TGTGCCAGCAGCCCAACTCTATTAAGCTCCTACAATGAGCAGTTCTTC.

This chain uses TRBV6-1 with TRBJ1-4; a weak D match, TRBD1 (5 bases). Trimming stripped 7 bases from V and 4 bases from J, with 13 bases between. The CDR3 runs to 14 residues. Germline assignment: CDR1 MNHNS and CDR2 SASEGT. CDR3 sequence reads: CASTMTEDNEKLFF. The CDR3 DNA reads as TGTGCCAGCACTATGACAGAGGATAATGAAAAACTGTTTTTT.

This clone showed up just once. V and J are TRBV2 and TRBJ1-3, with D uncertain. The CDR3 contains 14 residues. CDR1 is SNHLY and CDR2 is FYNNEI in the germline V gene. The V gene lost 6 bases and the J gene lost 0 bases, with 9 bases spanning the gap. CDR3 residues: CASRLASSGNTIYF. The CDR3 nucleotides are TGTGCCAGCAGATTGGCCAGCTCTGGAAACACCATATATTTT.

V gene TRBV6-5 combines with J gene TRBJ1-5, with 7 positions matching TRBD1. Germline V CDR1 and CDR2: MNHEY, SVGAGI. Germline trimming cut 4 bases from V and 7 bases from J; bases unmatched to any gene: 7. The CDR3 loop spans 14 amino acids. The CDR3 protein is CASSSRGKGQPQHF. CDR3 nucleotide sequence: TGTGCCAGCAGTTCCAGGGGGAAGGGACAGCCCCAGCATTTT.

This chain links TRBV5-1 with TRBJ2-2; 9 bases agree with TRBD1. The CDR3 covers 15 residues. With 4 bases clipped from V and 5 bases from J, the junction kept 6 bases outside the gene matches. Per germline, CDR1 SGHRS and CDR2 YFSETQ. The CDR3 region is CASSPSGQGTGELFF. The CDR3 region has the DNA TGCGCCAGCAGCCCCTCGGGACAGGGTACCGGGGAGCTGTTTTTT.

V usage is TRBV2 and J usage is TRBJ2-3, with D tentatively TRBD1 or TRBD2 (6 bases each). Trimming removed 3 bases at V and 0 bases at J, with 13 bases between. The germline V gene encodes CDR1 SNHLY and CDR2 FYNNEI. This CDR3 is built from 16 residues. CDR3 in DNA: TGTGCCAGCAGTGATAGAAACGGGGGCAGCACAGATACGCAGTATTTT. It codes for CASSDRNGGSTDTQYF.

This clone came up once. The chain employs TRBV2 and TRBJ2-1; D not certain. Per the germline V gene, CDR1 is SNHLY and CDR2 is FYNNEI. V was shortened by 8 bases and J by 5 bases, with 19 bases between the two germline ends. This CDR3 contains 15 residues. Here the CDR3 reads CASGSARVSDNEQFF. The CDR3 region has the DNA TGTGCCAGCGGATCAGCTAGGGTTTCAGACAATGAGCAGTTCTTC.

The chain has TRBV27 and TRBJ2-7, with D unresolved. Germline V gene data show CDR1 as MNHEY and CDR2 as SMNVEV (reference sequence). The CDR3 loop spans 13 amino acids. Trimming took 2 bases from V and 7 from J, leaving 12 bases between them. DNA for the CDR3: TGTGCCAGCAGTTTAGGTTCTGGGTCTGAGCAGTACTTC. Residues: CASSLGSGSEQYF.

The CDR3 here is CASSWTGGAGTGELFF. CDR3 in DNA: TGCGCCAGCAGTTGGACAGGGGGCGCGGGTACCGGGGAGCTGTTTTTT. The chain links TRBV5-1 to TRBJ2-2; 11 positions agree with TRBD1. J was trimmed by 5 bases and V by 5 bases; bases with no gene match: 8. Germline CDR1 SGHRS, CDR2 YFSETQ. There are 16 residues in the CDR3.

The chain uses TRBV12-5 and TRBJ2-3; D remains unclear. V gave up 5 bases and J gave up 4 bases, with 16 bases separating them. The CDR3 has 15 residues. Germline V gene data show CDR1 as LGHNT and CDR2 as FRNRAP. The CDR3 loop is CASGPKDRAADTQYF. The CDR3 DNA sequence: TGTGCTAGTGGTCCTAAGGACCGAGCAGCAGATACGCAGTATTTT.

V usage is TRBV7-2 and J usage is TRBJ2-7; D is undetermined. This CDR3 is built from 12 residues. Germline V CDR1 and CDR2: SGHTA, FQGNSA. Trimming removed 4 bases from V and 4 bases from J, with 8 bases in between. CDR3 region: CASSSTPYEQYF. Written as DNA, the CDR3 is TGTGCCAGCAGCTCGACTCCGTACGAGCAGTACTTC.

This clone was seen a handful of times. The chain is built from TRBV19 and TRBJ1-4; 8 nucleotides agree with TRBD1. Trimming cost V 4 bases and J 5 bases; bases outside gene matches: 6. This CDR3 is 15 amino acids long. The V gene's germline CDR1 is LNHDA and CDR2 SQIVND (reference sequence). The CDR3 DNA reads as TGTGCCAGTAGTACAGGGACAGGCGGAAATGAAAAACTGTTTTTT. Translated: CASSTGTGGNEKLFF.

The genes are TRBV25-1 and TRBJ1-1; no firm D call. V was trimmed by 0 bases and J by 0 bases, leaving 8 bases between them. This CDR3 spans 15 amino acids. Germline lookup yields CDR1 MGHDK and CDR2 SYGVNS. The chain's CDR3 is CASSEYGFMNTEAFF. In nucleotides, the CDR3 is TGTGCCAGCAGTGAATACGGGTTTATGAACACTGAAGCTTTCTTT.

The genes are TRBV5-4 and TRBJ2-4; D possibly corresponds to TRBD2 (6 bases). The CDR3 runs to 13 residues. The V gene's germline CDR1 is SGHNT and CDR2 YYREEE (reference sequence). V shed 0 bases and J shed 5 bases, with 6 bases lying between them. CDR3: CASSLGLENIQYF. The CDR3 DNA is TGTGCCAGCAGCTTGGGACTAGAAAACATTCAGTACTTC. The entire variable domain, with the rest obtained from reference TRBV5-4 and TRBJ2-4, is as follows: ETGVTQSPTHLIKTRGQQVTLRCSSQSGHNTVSWYQQALGQGPQFIFQYYREEENGRGNFPPRFSGLQFPNYSSELNVNALELDDSALYLCASSLGLENIQYFGAGTRLSVL.

The chain joins TRBV19 to TRBJ2-1, with 7 bases matching TRBD1. CDR1 is LNHDA and CDR2 is SQIVND in the germline V gene (reference sequence). This CDR3 is built from 15 residues. J lost 0 bases, V lost 4 bases, and 3 bases had no gene match. The CDR3, as DNA: TGTGCCAGTAGTACACAGGGGTCCTCCTACAATGAGCAGTTCTTC. It codes for CASSTQGSSYNEQFF.

The table lists this clone with a few counts. The V gene is TRBV7-9, the J gene TRBJ2-7; 11 bases fit TRBD1. The junction had 6 bases not matched to a gene; V was cut back by 6 bases and J by 5 bases. Germline V gene lookup returns CDR1 SEHNR and CDR2 FQNEAQ (reference sequence). The CDR3 totals 14 residues. The CDR3 loop is CASSPGQGVDEQYF. The CDR3 bases are TGTGCCAGCAGTCCGGGACAGGGGGTGGACGAGCAGTACTTC.

The chain links TRBV2 to TRBJ2-2, with a weak D call TRBD1 (6 bases). The CDR3 loop spans 14 amino acids. Germline CDR1 SNHLY, CDR2 FYNNEI. V gave up 5 bases and J gave up 4 bases, with 11 bases separating them. CDR3 in DNA: TGTGCCAGCAGTCGACAGGCACGCACCGGGGAGCTGTTTTTT. It translates to CASSRQARTGELFF.

V usage is TRBV7-2 and J usage is TRBJ1-5, with D maybe TRBD1 (5 bases). This CDR3 contains 16 residues. Germline CDR1 and CDR2: SGHTA and FQGNSA. Trimming stripped 2 bases from V and 4 bases from J, with 15 bases between. CDR3 residues: CASSLYGQGVNQPQHF. DNA for the CDR3: TGTGCCAGCAGCTTATATGGTCAGGGTGTAAATCAGCCCCAGCATTTT.

This chain links TRBV13 with TRBJ1-2; maybe TRBD1 (6 bases). This CDR3 is 15 amino acids long. The V end was cut by 5 bases, the J end by 6 bases, with 19 bases between. Per germline, CDR1 PRHDT and CDR2 FYEKMQ (reference sequence). The chain's CDR3 is CASSALHRVWDGYTF. Written as DNA, the CDR3 is TGTGCCAGCAGCGCCCTCCACAGGGTTTGGGATGGCTACACCTTC. Using reference TRBV13 and TRBJ1-2 for the parts outside the CDR3, the full variable domain is AAGVIQSPRHLIKEKRETATLKCYPIPRHDTVYWYQQGPGQDPQFLISFYEKMQSDKGSIPDRFSAQQFSDYHSELNMSSLELGDSALYFCASSALHRVWDGYTFGSGTRLTVV.

V usage is TRBV2 and J usage is TRBJ1-4; D is undetermined. V was shortened by 6 bases and J by 0 bases, with 11 bases between the two germline ends. This CDR3 is 15 amino acids long. Germline-derived CDR1 and CDR2 are SNHLY and FYNNEI. CDR3 bases: TGTGCCAGCAGGGGATATCGTTCAACTAATGAAAAACTGTTTTTT. Its protein product is CASRGYRSTNEKLFF.

Here the CDR3 DNA reads TGTGCCACCTCCAGACTAGAGGAAGAGACCCAGTACTTC. Its protein is CATSRLEEETQYF. The J gene is TRBJ2-5, the V gene TRBV15, with D possibly TRBD2 on 6 matching bases. Germline V CDR1 and CDR2: LNHNV, YYDKDF (reference sequence). The CDR3 is 13 residues long. The ends were cut back, 8 bases at V and 3 bases at J, with 13 bases in the middle.